This entry is about one T cell receptor (beta chain). This sample stems from a study of blood T cell repertoires in COVID-19. Study context: Both acute and convalescent COVID-19 samples were obtained from the United States, Italy and Spain. The analysed material was cDNA or gDNA that came from T cells, B-cell-depleted T cells, or PBMCs.

Original data processing: Nucleated cell counts were estimated from reference gene primer amplification. Repertoires were generated with immunoSEQ multiplex PCR, while TCRdb's copy carries only in-frame clones and drops some. The V and J calls and clone size are taken from that table; D and trimming were inferred from the DNA. The sample records tens of thousands of clones, 80% to 90% being singletons. The source is a human donor in a cohort sampled during active COVID-19. The sequenced sample consisted of peripheral blood.

CDR3 loop: CASSLFPDSPSYEQYF. DNA of the CDR3: TGTGCCAGCAGCTTGTTCCCAGACAGTCCCTCCTACGAGCAGTACTTC. J is TRBJ2-7 and V is TRBV5-6, with a tentative D call TRBD1 (5 bases). CDR1 is SGHDT, CDR2 YYEEEE, per germline. The CDR3 consists of 16 residues. V gave up 1 base and J gave up 0 bases, with 14 bases separating them.